This T cell receptor beta chain comes out of a study of CXCR3-negative and CXCR3-positive naive CD8 T cells. The CDR3 length is 15 residues. Per the germline V gene, CDR1 is KGHDR and CDR2 is SFDVKD. All TRB cDNA libraries came from 5' RACE performed with UMI labels. TCRdb re-called the 5' RACE reads and gives one entry per CDR3 protein, without DNA. The ten top clones account for roughly 2.3%, within a sample of 35,000 to 55,000 distinct CDR3 sequences. The sequenced material came from naive CXCR3- CD8+ T cells from blood. Subset of the sample: CD45RO-CCR7+CD27+CD95- naive CD8+ T cells lacking CXCR3 (TNR3-). This chain connects TRBV24-1 to TRBJ2-2; without DNA, the TCRdb call of TRBD1 cannot be checked. The receptor's source is a human donor in good health. Some clones in this sample may be carry-over from other donors' samples. CDR3: CATSESGKETGELFF.